This T cell receptor beta chain was identified during a study of shared T cell receptors in the human thymus (TCRdb year 2021). Turning to the overall study: The study examined how the human thymus generates shared, self-reactive T-cell receptor alpha chains.

Library generation was performed with the immunoSEQ multiplex PCR assay. TCRdb limited this immuneACCESS table to in-frame rearrangements with V and J called. A share of clones is missing; checked studies link under half to unresolved V genes, and the rest is unexplained. In all, the sample holds roughly 700,000 clones, and roughly 90% of those were seen once. 0.0085% to 0.012% of the sample goes to the ten largest clones. Via the germline V gene, CDR1 is KGHSH and CDR2 LQKENI. From the cysteine up to the phenylalanine, the CDR3 has a length of 17 residues. The read is trimmed to its CDR3 DNA, 51 bases read in frame from base 1. Ends trimmed: V by 5 bases, J by 3 bases; bases unmatched to a gene: 6. Concerning this clone itself: Its recognized antigen is unknown. It has no much larger one-base neighbor in the sample; base qualities were not kept.

These data also formed part of another study, on human thymus T cells. As the second paper documents: Donors were immunologically healthy infants undergoing open corrective cardiac surgery for congenital heart defects in Finland. Thymus tissue was obtained as surgical resects removed during corrective cardiac surgery. V and J gene segment usage appeared biased in both thymic and peripheral blood repertoires. The related research reported highly overlapping thymic TCR repertoires among unrelated individuals. The study characterized TCR alpha and beta repertoires from fewer than 10 infant thymus samples and a few related peripheral blood samples. The infant donors were about 6 to 250 days old, and the cohort included six or seven males and a couple of females. Thymocytes were released mechanically from tissue and stored at -70 °C as pellets of about 9-32 million cells. Genomic DNA was extracted from frozen cell pellets with a QIAsymphony instrument. The immunoSEQ multiplex PCR assay was used to amplify the TCRB and TCRAD loci from a standardized amount of quality-controlled genomic DNA. The V(D)J region was spanned by amplicons of a length sufficient to cover the CDR3 and to identify V and J genes. The amplicons were sequenced on an Illumina platform via the commercial immunoSEQ service. Primer bias and sequencing errors were corrected as previously described, and TCRAD and TCRB definitions were based on the IMGT database. immunoSEQ Analyzer 3.0 and VDJTools were used for repertoire analysis, which covered basic statistics, V/J segment usage, diversity estimates, rarefaction and pairwise overlap. Chao1, ChaoE, Efron-Thisted, Shannon and inverse Simpson indices were used to estimate diversity, which was also estimated on datasets down-sampled to the smallest sample. Repertoire overlap used strict matching of CDR3 nucleotide sequence, V gene and J gene, with Jaccard-based multidimensional scaling clustering. Thymus samples yielded on average approximately 840,000 unique TCRB clonotypes, compared with around 79,000 from blood samples.

The rearranged segments are TRBV18 and TRBJ2-1, with 14 central nucleotides matching TRBD2. This receptor was taken from a boy younger than two with a congenital heart defect. Donor details come from another sample of the same person, matched by shared clones. Sequencing was done on a sample of thymocytes. In nucleotide form, the sequence is TGTGCCAGCTCAGCCGGGACTAGCGGGAGTCGCTACAATGAGCAGTTCTTC. Translated, this is CASSAGTSGSRYNEQFF.